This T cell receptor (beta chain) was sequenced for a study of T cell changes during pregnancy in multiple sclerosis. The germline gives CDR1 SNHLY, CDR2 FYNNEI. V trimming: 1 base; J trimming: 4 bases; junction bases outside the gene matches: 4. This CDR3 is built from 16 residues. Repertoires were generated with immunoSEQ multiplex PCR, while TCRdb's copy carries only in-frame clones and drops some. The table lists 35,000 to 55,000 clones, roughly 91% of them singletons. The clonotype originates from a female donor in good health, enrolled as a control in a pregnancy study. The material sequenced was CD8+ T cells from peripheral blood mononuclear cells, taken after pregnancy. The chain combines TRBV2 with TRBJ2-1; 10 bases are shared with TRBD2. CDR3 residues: CASSEGVAGGYNEQFF. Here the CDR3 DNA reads TGTGCCAGCAGTGAAGGGGTAGCGGGGGGTTACAATGAGCAGTTCTTC.